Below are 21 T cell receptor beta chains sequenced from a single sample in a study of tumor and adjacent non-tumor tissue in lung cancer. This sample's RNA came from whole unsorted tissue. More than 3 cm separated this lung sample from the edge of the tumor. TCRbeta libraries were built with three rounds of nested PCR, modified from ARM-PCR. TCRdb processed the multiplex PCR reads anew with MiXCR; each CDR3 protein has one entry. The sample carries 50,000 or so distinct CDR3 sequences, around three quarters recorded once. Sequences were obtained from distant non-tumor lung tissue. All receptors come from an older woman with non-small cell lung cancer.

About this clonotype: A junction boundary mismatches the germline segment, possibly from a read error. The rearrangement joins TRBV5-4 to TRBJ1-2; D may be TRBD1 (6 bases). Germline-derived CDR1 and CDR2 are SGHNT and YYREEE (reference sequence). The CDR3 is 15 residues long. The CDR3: CASIWGHQTPYGHTF. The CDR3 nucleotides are TGTGCCAGCATCTGGGGACACCAAACTCCCTATGGCCACACCTTC.

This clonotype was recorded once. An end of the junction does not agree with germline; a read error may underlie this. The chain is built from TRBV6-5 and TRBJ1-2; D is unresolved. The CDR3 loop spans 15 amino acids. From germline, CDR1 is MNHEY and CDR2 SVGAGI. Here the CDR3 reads CASSQSTPLGYGYAF. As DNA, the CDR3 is TGTGCCAGCAGCCAATCAACTCCTCTTGGCTATGGCTACGCCTTC.

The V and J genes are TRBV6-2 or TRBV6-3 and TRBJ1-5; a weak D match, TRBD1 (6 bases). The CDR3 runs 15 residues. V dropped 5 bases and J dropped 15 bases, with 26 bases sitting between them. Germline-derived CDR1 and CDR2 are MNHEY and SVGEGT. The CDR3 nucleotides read TGTGCCAGCAGTCACGATCGGACAGACAATCAGTCCCGGCATTTT. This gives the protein CASSHDRTDNQSRHF.

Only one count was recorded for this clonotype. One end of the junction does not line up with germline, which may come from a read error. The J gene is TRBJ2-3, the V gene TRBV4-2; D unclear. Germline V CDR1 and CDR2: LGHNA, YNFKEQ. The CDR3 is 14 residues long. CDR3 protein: CASSQESRSYTHYF. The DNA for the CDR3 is TGTGCCAGCAGCCAAGAATCGCGATCCTATACGCATTATTTT.

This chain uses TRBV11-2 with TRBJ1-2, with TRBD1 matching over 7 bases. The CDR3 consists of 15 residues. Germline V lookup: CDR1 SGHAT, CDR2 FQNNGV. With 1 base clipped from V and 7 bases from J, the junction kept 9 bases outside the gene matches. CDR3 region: CASSLVRDSPFGYTF. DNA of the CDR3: TGTGCCAGCAGCTTAGTGCGGGACAGCCCGTTTGGCTACACCTTC.

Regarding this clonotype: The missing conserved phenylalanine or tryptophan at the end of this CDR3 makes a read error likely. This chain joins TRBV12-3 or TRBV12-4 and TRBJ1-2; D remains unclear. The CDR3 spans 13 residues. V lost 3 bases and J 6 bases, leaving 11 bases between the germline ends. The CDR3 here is CASSFSHNHGYTL. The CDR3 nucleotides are TGTGCCAGCAGTTTTAGTCACAACCATGGCTACACCTTG.

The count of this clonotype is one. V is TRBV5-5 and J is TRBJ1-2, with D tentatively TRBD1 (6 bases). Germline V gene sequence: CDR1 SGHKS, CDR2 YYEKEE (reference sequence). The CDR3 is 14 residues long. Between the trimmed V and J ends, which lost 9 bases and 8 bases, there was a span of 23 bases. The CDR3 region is CANTSGTKPLGYTF. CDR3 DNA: TGTGCCAACACCTCCGGGACAAAGCCTCTGGGCTACACCTTC.

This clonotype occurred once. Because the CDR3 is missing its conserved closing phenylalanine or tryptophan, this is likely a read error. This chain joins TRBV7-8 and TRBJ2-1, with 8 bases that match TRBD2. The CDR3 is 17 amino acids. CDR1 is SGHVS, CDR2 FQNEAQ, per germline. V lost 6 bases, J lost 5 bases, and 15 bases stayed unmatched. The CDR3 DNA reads TGTGCCAGCAGGACTGACCTAGCGGGTACTCGGAACAATGAGCAGTTCTTG. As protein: CASRTDLAGTRNNEQFL.

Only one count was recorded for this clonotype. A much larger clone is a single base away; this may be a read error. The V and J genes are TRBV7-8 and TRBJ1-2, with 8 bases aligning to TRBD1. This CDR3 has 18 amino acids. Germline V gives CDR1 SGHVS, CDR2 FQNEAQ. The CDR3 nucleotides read TGTGCCAGGAGCTTACCGGCAAGAACCGGGACAGGTGCCTATGGCTACACCTTC. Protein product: CARSLPARTGTGAYGYTF.

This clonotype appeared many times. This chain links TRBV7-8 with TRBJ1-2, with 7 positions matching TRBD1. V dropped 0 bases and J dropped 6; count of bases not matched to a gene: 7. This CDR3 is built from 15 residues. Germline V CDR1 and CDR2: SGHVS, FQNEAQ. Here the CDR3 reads CASSLAIGGADGYTF. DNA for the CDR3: TGTGCCAGCAGCTTAGCTATAGGGGGCGCAGATGGCTACACCTTC.

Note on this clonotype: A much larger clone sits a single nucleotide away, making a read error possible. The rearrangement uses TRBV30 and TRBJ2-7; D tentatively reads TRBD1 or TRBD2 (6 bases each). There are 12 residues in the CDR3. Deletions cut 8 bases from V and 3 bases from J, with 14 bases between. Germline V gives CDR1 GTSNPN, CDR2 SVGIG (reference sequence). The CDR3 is CARKGGGYEQYF. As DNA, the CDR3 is TGTGCCAGGAAAGGGGGAGGCTACGAGCAGTACTTC.

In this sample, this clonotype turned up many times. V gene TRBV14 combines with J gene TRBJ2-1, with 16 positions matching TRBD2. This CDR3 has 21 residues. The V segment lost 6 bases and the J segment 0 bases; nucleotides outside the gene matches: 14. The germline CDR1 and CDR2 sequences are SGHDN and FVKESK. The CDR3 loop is CASRSWAPGLAGGSSYNEQFF. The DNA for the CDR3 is TGTGCCAGCAGATCGTGGGCGCCGGGACTAGCGGGAGGGAGCTCCTACAATGAGCAGTTCTTC.

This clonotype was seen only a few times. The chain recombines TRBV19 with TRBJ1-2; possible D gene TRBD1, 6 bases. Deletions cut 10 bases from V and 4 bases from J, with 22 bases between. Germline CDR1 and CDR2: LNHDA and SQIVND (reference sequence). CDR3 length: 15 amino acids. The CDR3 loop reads CATRGRDTTFYGYTF. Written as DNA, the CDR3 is TGTGCCACGCGGGGCCGGGACACCACCTTCTATGGCTACACCTTC.

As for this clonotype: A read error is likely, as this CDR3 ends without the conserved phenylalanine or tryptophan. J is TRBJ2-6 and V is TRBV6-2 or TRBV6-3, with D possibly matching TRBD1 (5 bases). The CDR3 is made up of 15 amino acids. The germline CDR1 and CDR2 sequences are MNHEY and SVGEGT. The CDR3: CASSYSAAGAKVLTL. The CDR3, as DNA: TGTGCCAGCAGTTACTCGGCGGCTGGGGCCAAGGTCCTGACTTTA.

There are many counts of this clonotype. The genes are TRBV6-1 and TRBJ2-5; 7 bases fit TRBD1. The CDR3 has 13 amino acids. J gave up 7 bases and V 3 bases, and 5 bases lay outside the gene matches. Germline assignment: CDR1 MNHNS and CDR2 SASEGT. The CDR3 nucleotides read TGTGCCAGCAGTGAGGCAGGGGGATGGACCCAGTACTTC. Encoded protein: CASSEAGGWTQYF.

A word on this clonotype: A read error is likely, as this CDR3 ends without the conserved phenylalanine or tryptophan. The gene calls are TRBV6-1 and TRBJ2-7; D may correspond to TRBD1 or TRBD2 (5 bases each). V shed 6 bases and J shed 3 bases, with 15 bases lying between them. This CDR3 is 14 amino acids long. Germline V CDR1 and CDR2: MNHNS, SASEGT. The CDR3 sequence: CASRPGTASYEQYS. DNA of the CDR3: TGTGCCAGCAGACCCGGGACGGCAAGCTACGAGCAGTACTCC.

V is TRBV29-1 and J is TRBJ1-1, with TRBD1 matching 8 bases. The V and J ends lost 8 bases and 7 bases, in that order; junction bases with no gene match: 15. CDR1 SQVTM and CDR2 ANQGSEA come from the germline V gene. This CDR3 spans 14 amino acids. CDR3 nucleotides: TGCAGCATCGGTCCCGATTGGACAGGGTTTGAAGCTTTCTTT. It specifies CSIGPDWTGFEAFF.

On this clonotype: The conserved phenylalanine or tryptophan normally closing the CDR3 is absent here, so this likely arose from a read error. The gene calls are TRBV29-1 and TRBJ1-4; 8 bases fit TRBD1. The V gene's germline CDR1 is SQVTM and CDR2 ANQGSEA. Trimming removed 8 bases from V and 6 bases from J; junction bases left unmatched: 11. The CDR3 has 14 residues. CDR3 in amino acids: CSHIAGQGHEKLFL. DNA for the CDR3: TGCAGCCACATAGCTGGACAGGGCCATGAAAAACTGTTTCTT.

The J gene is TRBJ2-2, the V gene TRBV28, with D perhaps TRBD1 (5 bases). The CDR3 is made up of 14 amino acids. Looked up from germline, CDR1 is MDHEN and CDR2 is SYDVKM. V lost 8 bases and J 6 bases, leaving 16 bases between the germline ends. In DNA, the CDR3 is TGTGCCAGCCTAGACAGAGAAGTCGCCGGGGAGCTGTTTTTT. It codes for CASLDREVAGELFF.

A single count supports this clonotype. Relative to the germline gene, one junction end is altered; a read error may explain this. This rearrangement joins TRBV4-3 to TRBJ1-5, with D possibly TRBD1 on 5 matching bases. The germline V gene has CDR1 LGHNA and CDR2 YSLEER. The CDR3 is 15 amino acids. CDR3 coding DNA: TGCGCCAGCATCCAATGGACATTAAGCAATAAGCCCCAGCATTTT. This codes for CASIQWTLSNKPQHF.

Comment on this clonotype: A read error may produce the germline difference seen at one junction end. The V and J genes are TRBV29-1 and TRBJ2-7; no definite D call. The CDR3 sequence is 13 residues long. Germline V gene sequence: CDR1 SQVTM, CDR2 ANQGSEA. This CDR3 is CSVEEGMDGKQYF. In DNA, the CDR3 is TGCAGTGTTGAAGAAGGTATGGACGGCAAGCAGTACTTC.